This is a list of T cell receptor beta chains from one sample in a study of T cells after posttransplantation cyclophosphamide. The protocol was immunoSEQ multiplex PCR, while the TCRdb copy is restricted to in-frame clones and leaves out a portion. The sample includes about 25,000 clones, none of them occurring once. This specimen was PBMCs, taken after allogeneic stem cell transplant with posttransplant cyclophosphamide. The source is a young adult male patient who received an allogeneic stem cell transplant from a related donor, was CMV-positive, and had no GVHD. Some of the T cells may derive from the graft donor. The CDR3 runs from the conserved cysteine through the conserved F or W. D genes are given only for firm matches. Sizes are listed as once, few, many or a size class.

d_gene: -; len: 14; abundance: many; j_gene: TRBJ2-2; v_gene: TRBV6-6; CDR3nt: TGTGCCAGCAGTTACTCCGCTCCGGGCGGGGAGCTGTTTTTT; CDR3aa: CASSYSAPGGELFF
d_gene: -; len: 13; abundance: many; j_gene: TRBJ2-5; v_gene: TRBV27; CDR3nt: TGTGCCATCTCCCAGGGGATGGGAGAGACCCAGTACTTC; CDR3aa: CAISQGMGETQYF
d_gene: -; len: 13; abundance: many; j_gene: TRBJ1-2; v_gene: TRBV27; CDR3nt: TGTGCCAGCAGATACGGAGCTAACTATGGCTACACCTTC; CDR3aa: CASRYGANYGYTF
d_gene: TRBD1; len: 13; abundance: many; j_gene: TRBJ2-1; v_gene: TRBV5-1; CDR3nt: TGCGCCAGCAGCGTGGGACAGTACAATGAGCAGTTCTTC; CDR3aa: CASSVGQYNEQFF
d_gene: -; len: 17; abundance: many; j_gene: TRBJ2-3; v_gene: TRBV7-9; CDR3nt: TGTGCCAGCAGCCCCTCTCGAGGGGGGGGGATCACAGATACGCAGTATTTT; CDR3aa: CASSPSRGGGITDTQYF
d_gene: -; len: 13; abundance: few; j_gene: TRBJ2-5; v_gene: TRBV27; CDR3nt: TGTGCCAGCAGGGGGCGGTTGTCGGAGACCCAGTACTTC; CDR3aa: CASRGRLSETQYF
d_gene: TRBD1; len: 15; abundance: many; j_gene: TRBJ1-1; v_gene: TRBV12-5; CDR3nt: TGTGCTAGTGGTTTGGAGGGGGCCAGATACACTGAAGCTTTCTTT; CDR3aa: CASGLEGARYTEAFF
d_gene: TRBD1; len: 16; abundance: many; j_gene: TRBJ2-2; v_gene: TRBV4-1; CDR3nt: TGCGCCAGCAGCCAAGCTACAGGGGCGCGAGGCGGGGAGCTGTTTTTT; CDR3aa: CASSQATGARGGELFF
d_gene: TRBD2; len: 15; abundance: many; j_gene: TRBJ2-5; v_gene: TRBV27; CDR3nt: TGTGCCAGCAGAGGACTAGCGGGAGGAGAAGAGACCCAGTACTTC; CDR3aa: CASRGLAGGEETQYF
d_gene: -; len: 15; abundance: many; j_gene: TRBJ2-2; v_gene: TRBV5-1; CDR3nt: TGCGCCAGCAGCTTGGGCGCGGGTCGGACCGGGGAGCTGTTTTTT; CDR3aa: CASSLGAGRTGELFF